This T cell receptor beta chain was captured by sequencing in a study of blood T cell repertoires in COVID-19. At the level of the study: PBMCs, B-cell-depleted T cells, or T cells provided the cDNA or gDNA that made up the material.

Assay used: immunoSEQ multiplex PCR; TCRdb lists only in-frame clones, some missing. Altogether some 200,000 clones are present, 70% to 90% being singletons, with the ten largest covering under 25%. J lost 2 bases, V lost 1 base, and 2 bases had no gene match. CDR3 length: 16 residues. Germline V gene data show CDR1 as KGHSH and CDR2 as LQKENI. This receptor was obtained from a man between 60 and 75 years old with active or convalescent COVID-19. The chain combines TRBV18 with TRBJ2-3; 11 bases line up with TRBD2. What was sequenced was peripheral blood. The CDR3 here is CASSPRLAGTTDTQYF. The DNA for the CDR3 is TGTGCCAGCTCACCACGACTAGCGGGGACCACAGATACGCAGTATTTT.